Following are 22 T cell receptor beta chains from one sample sequenced in a study of T cell clonotyping in hematopoietic cell transplantation. Only in-frame clones appear in the TCRdb table, and some are missing; sequencing was by immunoSEQ multiplex PCR. Here the sample spans fewer than 40,000 clones, 88% being singletons. What was sequenced was peripheral blood mononuclear cells. The receptors were gathered from a woman between 40 and 50 years old in good health. Some clones in this sample may be carry-over from other donors' samples.

V usage is TRBV14 and J usage is TRBJ2-1; 10 positions agree with TRBD2. Per the germline V gene, CDR1 is SGHDN and CDR2 is FVKESK. The length of the CDR3 is 20 residues. With V trimmed by 0 bases and J by 8 bases, 19 bases remained unmatched. The chain's CDR3 is CASSQDLGIVAGGKRDEQFF. The CDR3 DNA follows: TGTGCCAGCAGCCAAGATTTAGGGATCGTAGCGGGAGGCAAACGGGATGAGCAGTTCTTC.

Within the sample, this clone is medium-sized. The V gene is TRBV11-2, the J gene TRBJ1-3; D may be TRBD1 (5 bases). Trimming pared 4 bases from V and 7 bases from J, leaving 14 bases between. The CDR3 is 14 amino acids. Germline lookup yields CDR1 SGHAT and CDR2 FQNNGV. The DNA of the CDR3 is TGTGCCAGCAGCTCCACACGGGGCGGGAACACCATATATTTT. As protein: CASSSTRGGNTIYF.

The chain links TRBV30 to TRBJ1-4; weak D call: TRBD1 (6 bases). Germline-derived CDR1 and CDR2 are GTSNPN and SVGIG (reference sequence). This CDR3 contains 13 residues. V gave up 0 bases and J gave up 7 bases, with 9 bases separating them. The CDR3 sequence is CAWSVQDSEKLFF. The CDR3, as DNA: TGTGCCTGGAGTGTACAGGACAGTGAAAAACTGTTTTTT.

This chain connects TRBV7-2 to TRBJ1-5; no reliable D call. The V end was cut by 5 bases, the J end by 2 bases, with 7 bases between. The CDR3 spans 13 residues. The germline V gene encodes CDR1 SGHTA and CDR2 FQGNSA. CDR3 loop: CASSIRGNQPQHF. CDR3 DNA: TGTGCCAGCAGCATAAGGGGCAATCAGCCCCAGCATTTT. The variable domain in full, with the rest retrieved from reference TRBV7-2 and TRBJ1-5, is GAGVSQSPSNKVTEKGKDVELRCDPISGHTALYWYRQSLGQGLEFLIYFQGNSAPDKSGLPSDRFSAERTGGSVSTLTIQRTQQEDSAVYLCASSIRGNQPQHFGDGTRLSIL.

The genes are TRBV5-4 and TRBJ2-3, with 8 bases aligning to TRBD2. The V segment lost 4 bases and the J segment 3 bases; nucleotides outside the gene matches: 4. The CDR3 length is 14 residues. Per the germline V gene, CDR1 is SGHNT and CDR2 is YYREEE (reference sequence). The CDR3 loop reads CASSQGLDTDTQYF. The CDR3 DNA reads TGTGCCAGCAGCCAGGGACTAGATACAGATACGCAGTATTTT.

The CDR3 region is CASSQRGLGSEAFF. CDR3 coding DNA: TGCGCCAGCAGCCAACGGGGTCTTGGTTCTGAAGCTTTCTTT. The chain employs TRBV4-3 and TRBJ1-1; D not certain. The germline V gene has CDR1 LGHNA and CDR2 YSLEER. V was cut by 2 bases and J by 6 bases, with 13 bases left in between. The CDR3 contains 14 residues.

The V call is TRBV27, the J call TRBJ2-6; a possible D gene is TRBD1 (6 bases). The CDR3 covers 15 residues. V was shortened by 0 bases and J by 3 bases, with 6 bases between the two germline ends. Germline CDR1 reads MNHEY; CDR2 reads SMNVEV (reference sequence). CDR3 region: CASSLSGGGANVLTF. Written as DNA, the CDR3 is TGTGCCAGCAGTTTATCAGGGGGTGGGGCCAACGTCCTGACTTTC. The full variable domain, its missing parts supplied by reference TRBV27 and TRBJ2-6, is EAQVTQNPRYLITVTGKKLTVTCSQNMNHEYMSWYRQDPGLGLRQIYYSMNVEVTDKGDVPEGYKVSRKEKRNFPLILESPSPNQTSLYFCASSLSGGGANVLTFGAGSRLTVL.

This chain uses TRBV19 with TRBJ1-2, with D maybe TRBD1 (5 bases). The CDR3 totals 11 residues. Looked up from germline, CDR1 is LNHDA and CDR2 is SQIVND (reference sequence). Between the trimmed V and J ends, which lost 1 base and 8 bases, there was a span of 5 bases. CDR3 nucleotide sequence: TGTGCCAGTAGTATAGCAGGGGGCTACACCTTC. Encoded protein: CASSIAGGYTF. The whole variable domain, remainder taken from reference TRBV19 and TRBJ1-2, is DGGITQSPKYLFRKEGQNVTLSCEQNLNHDAMYWYRQDPGQGLRLIYYSQIVNDFQKGDIAEGYSVSREKKESFPLTVTSAQKNPTAFYLCASSIAGGYTFGSGTRLTVV.

The chain couples TRBV11-2 to TRBJ2-2; D may be TRBD2 (6 bases). V was trimmed by 4 bases and J by 1 base, leaving 13 bases between them. Per germline, CDR1 SGHAT and CDR2 FQNNGV. The CDR3 is 16 amino acids. CDR3 coding DNA: TGTGCCAGCAGCTGGCGCGGGGCCTTGAACACCGGGGAGCTGTTTTTT. This translates into CASSWRGALNTGELFF. Variable domain in full (rest from reference TRBV11-2 and TRBJ2-2): EAGVAQSPRYKIIEKRQSVAFWCNPISGHATLYWYQQILGQGPKLLIQFQNNGVVDDSQLPKDRFSAERLKGVDSTLKIQPAKLEDSAVYLCASSWRGALNTGELFFGEGSRLTVL.

The chain employs TRBV11-2 and TRBJ2-1; no reliable D call. The CDR3 has 14 amino acids. The ends were cut back, 7 bases at V and 2 bases at J, with 12 bases in the middle. In germline, CDR1 is SGHAT, CDR2 FQNNGV. CDR3 loop: CASIPPGPYNEQFF. The CDR3 bases are TGTGCCAGCATCCCCCCAGGCCCCTACAATGAGCAGTTCTTC.

The J gene is TRBJ1-4, the V gene TRBV7-3; D possibly corresponds to TRBD1 (6 bases). The CDR3 loop spans 13 amino acids. Germline lookup yields CDR1 SGHTA and CDR2 FQGTGA. The germline V and J ends were trimmed by 4 bases and 5 bases, with 8 bases remaining between them. The CDR3 DNA reads TGTGCCAGCAGCTCCGACAGGAATGAAAAACTGTTTTTT. The encoded protein is CASSSDRNEKLFF.

V usage is TRBV29-1 and J usage is TRBJ1-1, with D possibly being TRBD1 (6 bases). CDR3 length: 14 amino acids. Germline CDR1 is SQVTM and CDR2 is ANQGSEA. Trimming removed 4 bases at V and 4 bases at J, with 16 bases between. CDR3 amino acids: CSVADRGGGTEAFF. In nucleotides, the CDR3 is TGCAGCGTTGCGGATCGGGGAGGGGGCACTGAAGCTTTCTTT.

This clone was counted once. The rearrangement links TRBV12-5 to TRBJ2-5, with TRBD2 identical over 8 bases. Germline V gene data show CDR1 as LGHNT and CDR2 as FRNRAP. V lost 7 bases to trimming and J lost 2 bases; unmatched junction nucleotides: 6. The CDR3 totals 14 residues. The CDR3 loop is CASAHGGGQETQYF. In DNA form, the CDR3 reads TGTGCTAGTGCCCACGGGGGGGGGCAAGAGACCCAGTACTTC. Full variable domain (outside the CDR3, taken from reference TRBV12-5 and TRBJ2-5): DARVTQTPRHKVTEMGQEVTMRCQPILGHNTVFWYRQTMMQGLELLAYFRNRAPLDDSGMPKDRFSAEMPDATLATLKIQPSEPRDSAVYFCASAHGGGQETQYFGPGTRLLVL.

The gene calls are TRBV4-2 and TRBJ2-7; D perhaps matches TRBD1 (6 bases). The germline V gene has CDR1 LGHNA and CDR2 YNFKEQ. V lost 0 bases to trimming and J lost 5 bases, with 11 bases between them. CDR3 size: 14 residues. The CDR3 nucleotides are TGTGCCAGCAGCCAAGATTTTGAGGGGGACGAGCAGTACTTC. Amino acid sequence: CASSQDFEGDEQYF.

This chain joins TRBV28 and TRBJ2-7; the match to TRBD1 covers 8 bases. V was clipped by 6 bases and J by 9 bases; unmatched bases: 10. The germline CDR1 and CDR2 sequences are MDHEN and SYDVKM. This CDR3 is 13 amino acids long. As DNA, the CDR3 is TGTGCCAGCAGACCGGACAGGGTGACTACGCAGTACTTC. This translates into CASRPDRVTTQYF. Complete variable domain (other parts from reference TRBV28 and TRBJ2-7): DVKVTQSSRYLVKRTGEKVFLECVQDMDHENMFWYRQDPGLGLRLIYFSYDVKMKEKGDIPEGYSVSREKKERFSLILESASTNQTSMYLCASRPDRVTTQYFGPGTRLTVT.

The chain joins TRBV27 to TRBJ1-5; D not resolved. Germline V lookup: CDR1 MNHEY, CDR2 SMNVEV (reference sequence). The V end lost 5 bases, the J end lost 8 bases, and 13 bases lay between the germline ends. CDR3 length: 13 amino acids. CDR3: CASSPGHPKPQHF. The CDR3 nucleotides are TGTGCCAGCAGTCCGGGTCACCCCAAGCCCCAGCATTTT.

The chain has TRBV10-3 and TRBJ1-2; the match to TRBD1 covers 9 bases. Germline V gives CDR1 ENHRY, CDR2 SYGVKD. The CDR3 is 15 residues long. V was pared by 4 bases and J by 3 bases, with 6 bases of the junction left unmatched. Here the CDR3 DNA reads TGTGCCATCAGTGTTGCCCGGGACAGGGACTATGGCTACACCTTC. It codes for CAISVARDRDYGYTF.

The V gene is TRBV10-3, the J gene TRBJ2-7, with D unresolved. This CDR3 has 11 amino acids. Deletions cut 10 bases from V and 4 bases from J, with 11 bases between. The V gene's germline CDR1 is ENHRY and CDR2 SYGVKD. The CDR3 region has the DNA TGTGCCACGAGATCGTGGTACGAGCAGTACTTC. Its protein is CATRSWYEQYF.

This clone came up once. The V call is TRBV30, the J call TRBJ2-2; 7 nucleotides agree with TRBD2. The V gene's germline CDR1 is GTSNPN and CDR2 SVGIG (reference sequence). The CDR3 runs to 14 residues. Trimming cost V 1 base and J 5 bases; bases outside gene matches: 4. The CDR3 here is CAWSGGRATGELFF. In DNA form, the CDR3 reads TGTGCCTGGAGTGGGGGGAGGGCTACCGGGGAGCTGTTTTTT. Using reference TRBV30 and TRBJ2-2 for the parts outside the CDR3, the full variable domain is SQTIHQWPATLVQPVGSPLSLECTVEGTSNPNLYWYRQAAGRGLQLLFYSVGIGQISSEVPQNLSASRPQDRQFILSSKKLLLSDSGFYLCAWSGGRATGELFFGEGSRLTVL.

CDR3 in amino acids: CSVVGADNQPQHF. CDR3 DNA sequence: TGCAGCGTCGTCGGGGCGGACAATCAGCCCCAGCATTTT. The rearrangement links TRBV29-1 to TRBJ1-5; tentative D call: TRBD1 (5 bases). The germline V gene encodes CDR1 SQVTM and CDR2 ANQGSEA. V gave up 6 bases and J gave up 3 bases, with 12 bases separating them. This CDR3 has 13 amino acids.

Details on this clone: The junction does not match germline at one end; this may be a read error. The chain joins TRBV7-7 to TRBJ2-2; D ambiguous. CDR1 SSHAT and CDR2 FNYEAQ come from the germline V gene (reference sequence). The CDR3 totals 12 residues. CDR3 in amino acids: CASSSRNGELFF. The CDR3 DNA is TGTGCTAGCAGCTCCCGGAACGGGGAGCTGTTTTTT.

The V call is TRBV5-1, the J call TRBJ2-3; 12 bases match TRBD2. The germline V gene has CDR1 SGHRS and CDR2 YFSETQ. The trim removed 5 bases at V and 4 bases at J, leaving 8 bases unmatched. The CDR3 contains 16 residues. Here the CDR3 reads CASSPLTSGSADTQYF. The CDR3 coding sequence is TGCGCCAGCAGTCCCCTGACTAGCGGGAGTGCAGATACGCAGTATTTT.